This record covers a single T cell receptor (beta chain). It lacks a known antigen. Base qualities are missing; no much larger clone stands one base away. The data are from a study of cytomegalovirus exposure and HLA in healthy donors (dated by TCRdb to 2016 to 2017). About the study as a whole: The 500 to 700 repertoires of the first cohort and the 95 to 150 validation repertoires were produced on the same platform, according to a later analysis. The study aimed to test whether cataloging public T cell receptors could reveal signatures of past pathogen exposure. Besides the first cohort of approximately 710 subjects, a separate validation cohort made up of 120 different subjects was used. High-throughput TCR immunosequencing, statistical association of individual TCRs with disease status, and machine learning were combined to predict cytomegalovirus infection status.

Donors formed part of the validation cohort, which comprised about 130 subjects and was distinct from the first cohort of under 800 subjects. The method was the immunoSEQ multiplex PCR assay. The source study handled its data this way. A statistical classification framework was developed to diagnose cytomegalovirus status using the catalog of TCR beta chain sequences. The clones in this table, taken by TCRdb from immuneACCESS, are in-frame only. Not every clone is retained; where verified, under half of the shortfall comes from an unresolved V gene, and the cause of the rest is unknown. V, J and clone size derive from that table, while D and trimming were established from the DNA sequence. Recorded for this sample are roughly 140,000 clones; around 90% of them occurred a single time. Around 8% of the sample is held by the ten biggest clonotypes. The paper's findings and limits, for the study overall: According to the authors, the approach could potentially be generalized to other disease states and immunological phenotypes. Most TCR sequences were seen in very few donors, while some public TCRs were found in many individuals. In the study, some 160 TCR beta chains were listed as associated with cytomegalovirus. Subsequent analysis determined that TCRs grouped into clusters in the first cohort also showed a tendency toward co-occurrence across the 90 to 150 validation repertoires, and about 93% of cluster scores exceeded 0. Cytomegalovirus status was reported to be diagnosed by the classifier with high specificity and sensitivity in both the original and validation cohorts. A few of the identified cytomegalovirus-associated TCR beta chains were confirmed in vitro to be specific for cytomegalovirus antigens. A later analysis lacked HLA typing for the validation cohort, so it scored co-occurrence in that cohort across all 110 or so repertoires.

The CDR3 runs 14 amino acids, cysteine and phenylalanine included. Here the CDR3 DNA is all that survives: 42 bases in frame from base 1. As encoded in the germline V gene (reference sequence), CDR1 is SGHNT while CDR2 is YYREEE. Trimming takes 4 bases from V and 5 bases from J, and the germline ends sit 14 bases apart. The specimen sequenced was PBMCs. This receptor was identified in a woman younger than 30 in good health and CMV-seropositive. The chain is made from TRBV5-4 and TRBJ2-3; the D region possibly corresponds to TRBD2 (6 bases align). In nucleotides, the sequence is TGTGCCAGCAGCGGAGGGGAATTAGGAGATACGCAGTATTTT. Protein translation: CASSGGELGDTQYF. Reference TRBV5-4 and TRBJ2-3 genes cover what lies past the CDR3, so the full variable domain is ETGVTQSPTHLIKTRGQQVTLRCSSQSGHNTVSWYQQALGQGPQFIFQYYREEENGRGNFPPRFSGLQFPNYSSELNVNALELDDSALYLCASSGGELGDTQYFGPGTRLTVL.